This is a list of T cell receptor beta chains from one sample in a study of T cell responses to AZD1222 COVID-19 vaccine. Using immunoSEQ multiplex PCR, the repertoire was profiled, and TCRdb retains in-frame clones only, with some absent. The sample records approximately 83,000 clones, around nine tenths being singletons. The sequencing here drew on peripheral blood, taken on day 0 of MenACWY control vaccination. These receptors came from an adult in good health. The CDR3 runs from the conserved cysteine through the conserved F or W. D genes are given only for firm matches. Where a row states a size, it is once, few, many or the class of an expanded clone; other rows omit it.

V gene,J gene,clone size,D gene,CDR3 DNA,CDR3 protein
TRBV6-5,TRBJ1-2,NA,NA,TGTGCCAGCGTGTCGGTGAACTATGGCTACACCTTC,CASVSVNYGYTF
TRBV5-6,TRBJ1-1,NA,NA,TGTGCCAGCAGCTTCCCCAGCGATGGGGGAGCTTTCTTT,CASSFPSDGGAFF
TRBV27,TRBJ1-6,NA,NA,TGTGCCAGCCGCATACCGGTCGAGGATTCACCCCTCCACTTT,CASRIPVEDSPLHF
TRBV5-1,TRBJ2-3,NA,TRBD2,TGCGCCAGCAGCTTAGGAAGCGGGACGAGAGATACGCAGTATTTT,CASSLGSGTRDTQYF
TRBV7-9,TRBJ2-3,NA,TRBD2,TGTGCCAGCAGCCAGTGGGAACTAGCGACCCATTTGCAGTATTTT,CASSQWELATHLQYF
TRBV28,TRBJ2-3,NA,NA,TGTGCCAGCAGATCCCCGAGCTCAAGCACAGATACGCAGTATTTT,CASRSPSSSTDTQYF
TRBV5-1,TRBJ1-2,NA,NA,TGCGCCAGCAGCGGCCCGACAGAGTCGCTGGGCTACACCTTC,CASSGPTESLGYTF
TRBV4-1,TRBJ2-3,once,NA,TGCGCCAGCAGCCCGGAGGGACAGCCGAGAGATACGCAGTATTTT,CASSPEGQPRDTQYF
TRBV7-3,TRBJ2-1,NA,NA,TGTGCCAGCAGCTCGCGTCAGGCCCGAGTCAATGAGCAGTTCTTC,CASSSRQARVNEQFF
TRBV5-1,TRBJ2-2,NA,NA,TGCGCCAGCAGCCTCAGAGGGGAGCTGTTTTTT,CASSLRGELFF
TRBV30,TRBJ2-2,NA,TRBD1,TGTGCCTTGGACAGGGGTACCGGGGAGCTGTTTTTT,CALDRGTGELFF
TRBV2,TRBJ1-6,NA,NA,TGTGCCAGCAGCACCGAGGGAGGACAGAAGAATTCACCCCTCCACTTT,CASSTEGGQKNSPLHF
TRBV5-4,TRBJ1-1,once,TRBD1,TGTGCCAGCAGCAGCGGACAGGGGCGAACTGAAGCTTTCTTT,CASSSGQGRTEAFF
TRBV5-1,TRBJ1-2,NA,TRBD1,TGCGCCAGCAGCTTTACAGGGGGCCACTATGGCTACACCTTC,CASSFTGGHYGYTF
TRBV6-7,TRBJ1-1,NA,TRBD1,TGTGCCAGCAGTTCCTGGACAGGGGGCGAGGACACTGAAGCTTTCTTT,CASSSWTGGEDTEAFF
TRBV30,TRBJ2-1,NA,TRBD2,TGTGCCTGGAGTCCGGGAGGCAATGAGCAGTTCTTC,CAWSPGGNEQFF
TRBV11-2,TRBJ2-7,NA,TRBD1,TGTGCCAGCGGACAGGGGTATGACGAGCAGTACTTC,CASGQGYDEQYF
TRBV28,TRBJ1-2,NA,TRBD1,TGTGCCAGCCGCAGGGGGGGCTACACCTTC,CASRRGGYTF
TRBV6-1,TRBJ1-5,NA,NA,TGTGCCAGCAGTGAGTGGGGCAATCAGCCCCAGCATTTT,CASSEWGNQPQHF
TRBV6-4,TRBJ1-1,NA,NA,TGTGCCAGTGGCAGAGAGGCGGGCACTGAAGCTTTCTTT,CASGREAGTEAFF
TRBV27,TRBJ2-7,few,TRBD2,TGTGCCAGCAGTTTCTGGGGAGGGGAGCAGTACTTC,CASSFWGGEQYF
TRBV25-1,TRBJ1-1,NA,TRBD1,TGTGCCAGCAGTGGGACAGGGAGATACACTGAAGCTTTCTTT,CASSGTGRYTEAFF
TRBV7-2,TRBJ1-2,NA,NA,TGTGCCAGCAGCTTCGGGGGTGGTGGCTACACCTTC,CASSFGGGGYTF
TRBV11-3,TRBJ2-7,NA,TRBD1,TGTGCCAGCAGCTTAAATTTGTTTAGGACAGGGGGCTACGAGCAGTACTTC,CASSLNLFRTGGYEQYF
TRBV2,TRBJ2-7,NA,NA,TGTGCCAGCAGTGAAGCTTGGCTGCGGGGAACCTACGAGCAGTACTTC,CASSEAWLRGTYEQYF
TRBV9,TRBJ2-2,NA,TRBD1,TGTGCCAGCACCCGACAGGGCAGCACCGGGGAGCTGTTTTTT,CASTRQGSTGELFF
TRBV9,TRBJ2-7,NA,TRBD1,TGTGCCAGCAGCGAGACCGGGACAGGGCGCGAGCAGTACTTC,CASSETGTGREQYF
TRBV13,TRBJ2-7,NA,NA,TGTGCCAGCAGCTCGATGCGGCAGGGCGAGCAGTACTTC,CASSSMRQGEQYF